The 23 T cell receptor beta chains in this list originate from one sample, sequenced in a study of shared clonotypes between healthy human individuals. Only in-frame clones appear in the TCRdb table, and some are missing; sequencing was by immunoSEQ multiplex PCR. The sample lists 1.6 million or so clones; around 95% were seen once. The sequencing input was naive CD4+ T cells sorted from blood. Subset denoted: CD45RA+ positively selected. These receptors all stem from a man younger than 40 in good health.

This clone occurred a few times. Distinct nucleotide sequences in the sample also encode this CDR3. The chain has TRBV5-1 and TRBJ1-3; a weak D match, TRBD1 (6 bases). The V gene lost 3 bases and the J gene lost 2 bases, with 9 bases spanning the gap. This CDR3 region has 14 residues. Germline CDR1 SGHRS, CDR2 YFSETQ. This CDR3 is CASSSGTTGNTIYF. In DNA form, the CDR3 reads TGCGCCAGCAGCTCCGGGACAACTGGAAACACCATATATTTT.

The V and J genes are TRBV5-1 and TRBJ2-1; TRBD2 aligns across 12 bases. The CDR3 is 18 residues long. V lost 4 bases and J lost 6; bases outside the gene matches: 14. CDR1 and CDR2 from the germline V gene are SGHRS and YFSETQ. In nucleotides, the CDR3 is TGCGCCAGCAGCCATACTGCGGCTAGCGGGAGGGCCGTCAATGAGCAGTTCTTC. As protein: CASSHTAASGRAVNEQFF.

V gene TRBV4-3 combines with J gene TRBJ1-5, with 7 bases matching TRBD1. V shed 1 base and J 5 bases; nucleotides not matched to a gene: 8. Per germline, CDR1 LGHNA and CDR2 YSLEER. The CDR3 extends over 16 amino acids. This chain's CDR3 is CASSQVWGQSHQPQHF. CDR3 in DNA: TGCGCCAGCAGCCAAGTATGGGGACAGTCGCATCAGCCCCAGCATTTT.

V usage is TRBV9 and J usage is TRBJ2-3; perhaps TRBD2 as D (6 bases). CDR3 length: 15 amino acids. V was shortened by 0 bases and J by 2 bases, with 10 bases between the two germline ends. Per the germline V gene, CDR1 is SGDLS and CDR2 is YYNGEE. The CDR3 DNA follows: TGTGCCAGCAGCGTAGCGGGAGCCATCACAGATACGCAGTATTTT. Residues: CASSVAGAITDTQYF.

The chain joins TRBV18 to TRBJ2-7; D possibly corresponds to TRBD2 (7 bases). The CDR3 is 16 residues long. CDR1 and CDR2 (germline): KGHSH, LQKENI. Trimming shortened V by 4 bases and J by 5 bases, and 21 bases separated the two germline ends. The CDR3 loop reads CASSRLGGGGVDEQYF. The CDR3 DNA reads TGTGCCAGCTCACGTCTGGGTGGAGGGGGGGTCGACGAGCAGTACTTC.

This clone was detected once. The chain carries TRBV30 and TRBJ2-3; D possibly corresponds to TRBD2 (6 bases). The germline CDR1 and CDR2 sequences are GTSNPN and SVGIG (reference sequence). Trimming shortened V by 0 bases and J by 0 bases, and 10 bases separated the two germline ends. CDR3 length: 15 residues. Here the CDR3 reads CAWSVGGVSTDTQYF. The CDR3 coding sequence is TGTGCCTGGAGTGTCGGGGGAGTGAGCACAGATACGCAGTATTTT.

The chain combines TRBV19 with TRBJ2-7; perhaps TRBD1 as D (6 bases). V dropped 10 bases and J dropped 3 bases, with 19 bases sitting between them. CDR3 length: 14 amino acids. Germline assignment: CDR1 LNHDA and CDR2 SQIVND (reference sequence). The CDR3 DNA reads TGTGCCACCAAGCCGCGAGGACAGTACTACGAGCAGTACTTC. Translation gives CATKPRGQYYEQYF.

This sequence joins TRBV6-5 and TRBJ2-1; TRBD2 matches 14 bases. V dropped 6 bases and J dropped 8; count of bases not matched to a gene: 6. Germline loops: CDR1 MNHEY, CDR2 SVGAGI. The CDR3 contains 15 residues. CDR3: CASSRTSGRRDEQFF. Here the CDR3 DNA reads TGTGCCAGCAGCCGGACTAGCGGGAGGAGGGATGAGCAGTTCTTC.

For this clone: The identical CDR3 is also encoded by other nucleotide sequences in the sample. The rearrangement joins TRBV20-1 to TRBJ1-1; D is unresolved. The V gene's germline CDR1 is DFQATT and CDR2 SNEGSKA (reference sequence). CDR3 length: 11 amino acids. V was clipped by 4 bases and J by 0 bases, with 3 bases between them. The CDR3 is CSATVNTEAFF. In DNA form, the CDR3 reads TGCAGTGCTACGGTGAACACTGAAGCTTTCTTT.

The chain uses TRBV27 and TRBJ1-3; D might be TRBD1 (5 bases). The germline CDR1 and CDR2 sequences are MNHEY and SMNVEV (reference sequence). This CDR3 is 14 amino acids long. Trimming removed 6 bases from V and 0 bases from J, with 9 bases in between. The CDR3 sequence is CASRPGISGNTIYF. The CDR3 DNA reads TGTGCCAGCAGGCCAGGGATCTCTGGAAACACCATATATTTT.

The J gene is TRBJ2-7, the V gene TRBV4-3; D ambiguous. The CDR3 is made up of 17 amino acids. CDR1 LGHNA and CDR2 YSLEER come from the germline V gene. The V and J ends lost 1 base and 6 bases respectively, with 22 bases between them. CDR3 residues: CASSQGVATGAPLEQYF. CDR3 sequence (DNA): TGCGCCAGCAGCCAAGGGGTCGCGACGGGCGCCCCCCTCGAGCAGTACTTC.

The gene calls are TRBV5-1 and TRBJ1-1; no definite D call. CDR1 is SGHRS, CDR2 YFSETQ, per germline. V was clipped by 5 bases and J by 0 bases, with 14 bases between them. This CDR3 is 15 amino acids long. In DNA form, the CDR3 reads TGCGCCAGCAGAACGAACGGAGTTGTGAACACTGAAGCTTTCTTT. Translated: CASRTNGVVNTEAFF.

The genes are TRBV2 and TRBJ2-5, with 8 bases lining up with TRBD2. Per the germline V gene, CDR1 is SNHLY and CDR2 is FYNNEI. The CDR3 has 14 amino acids. The ends lost 8 bases at V and 1 base at J; junction bases unmatched: 6. CDR3 protein: CASLTGGSQETQYF. DNA of the CDR3: TGTGCCAGCCTTACGGGAGGGAGCCAAGAGACCCAGTACTTC.

The chain has TRBV7-2 and TRBJ2-7; 10 bases map to TRBD2. This CDR3 comprises 15 residues. Trimming took 1 base from V and 6 from J; bases not matched to a gene: 6. CDR1 is SGHTA and CDR2 is FQGNSA in the germline V gene. The CDR3 sequence: CASSLVSTSGVEQYF. CDR3 nucleotides: TGTGCCAGCAGCTTAGTCTCAACTAGCGGGGTCGAGCAGTACTTC.

V is TRBV27 and J is TRBJ2-7; 7 nucleotides agree with TRBD2. This CDR3 has 14 amino acids. Per the germline V gene, CDR1 is MNHEY and CDR2 is SMNVEV (reference sequence). V shed 10 bases and J 3 bases; nucleotides not matched to a gene: 12. In DNA form, the CDR3 reads TGTGCCACCCATTCTTTAGCGGGTAGCTACGAGCAGTACTTC. Translated: CATHSLAGSYEQYF.

V and J are TRBV18 and TRBJ2-7, with TRBD2 matching 8 bases. V gave up 4 bases and J gave up 4 bases; unmatched junction bases: 9. The germline V gene has CDR1 KGHSH and CDR2 LQKENI. There are 15 residues in the CDR3. CDR3: CASSRLSGNLYEQYF. The CDR3 nucleotides read TGTGCCAGCTCACGACTTAGCGGGAATCTTTACGAGCAGTACTTC.

This chain joins TRBV9 and TRBJ2-1; possible D gene TRBD2, 5 bases. The CDR3 length is 16 residues. Germline CDR1 and CDR2: SGDLS and YYNGEE. Deletions cut 0 bases from V and 1 base from J, with 11 bases between. The CDR3 spells CASSVGRTGSYNEQFF. CDR3 nucleotide sequence: TGTGCCAGCAGCGTAGGGAGGACCGGTTCCTACAATGAGCAGTTCTTC.

V usage is TRBV10-3 and J usage is TRBJ1-4; D is ambiguous. Trimming removed 2 bases from V and 3 bases from J, with 7 bases in between. This CDR3 region has 14 residues. Germline CDR1 and CDR2: ENHRY and SYGVKD. CDR3 residues: CAISETAANEKLFF. Here the CDR3 DNA reads TGTGCCATCAGTGAGACAGCAGCTAATGAAAAACTGTTTTTT.

This clone was recorded only once. The same CDR3 also results from other DNA sequences found in this sample. The chain employs TRBV10-3 and TRBJ2-7, with TRBD2 matching over 7 bases. The ends lost 4 bases at V and 7 bases at J; junction bases unmatched: 10. This CDR3 comprises 14 residues. Germline assignment: CDR1 ENHRY and CDR2 SYGVKD. The CDR3 loop is CAISVMDTGGEQYF. Here the CDR3 DNA reads TGTGCCATCAGTGTAATGGACACCGGGGGGGAGCAGTACTTC.

The gene calls are TRBV7-2 and TRBJ1-3; TRBD1 matches at 7 bases. CDR1 is SGHTA and CDR2 is FQGNSA in the germline V gene. This CDR3 comprises 17 residues. After removal of 0 bases from V and 3 bases from J, the junction contained 8 bases not matched to a gene. The CDR3 sequence is CASSLARGGAGGNTIYF. In DNA, the CDR3 is TGTGCCAGCAGCTTAGCGAGAGGGGGCGCAGGTGGAAACACCATATATTTT.

For this clone: Other DNA sequences in this sample translate to the same CDR3. The rearrangement links TRBV5-8 to TRBJ2-3; 7 positions agree with TRBD1. The V gene's germline CDR1 is SGHTS and CDR2 YDEGEE. The CDR3 runs to 13 residues. With V trimmed by 4 bases and J by 1 base, 0 bases remained unmatched. Here the CDR3 DNA reads TGTGCCAGCAGCGGACAGGGCACAGATACGCAGTATTTT. Amino acids: CASSGQGTDTQYF.

The rearrangement joins TRBV5-1 to TRBJ2-7, with 7 nucleotides matching TRBD1. The V gene end was trimmed by 3 bases and the J gene end by 4 bases; junction bases not matched to a gene: 7. Germline CDR1 and CDR2: SGHRS and YFSETQ. This CDR3 spans 14 amino acids. The CDR3 protein is CASSSGQELYEQYF. The DNA of the CDR3 is TGCGCCAGCAGCTCCGGACAGGAGCTATACGAGCAGTACTTC.

CDR3 sequence: CASSLDVGWGKYEQYF. In DNA form, the CDR3 reads TGTGCCAGCAGCTTAGATGTCGGATGGGGCAAGTACGAGCAGTACTTC. This rearrangement joins TRBV11-2 to TRBJ2-7; TRBD1 might be the D (5 bases). Per germline, CDR1 SGHAT and CDR2 FQNNGV. The CDR3 is 16 amino acids. V gave up 0 bases and J gave up 4 bases, with 16 bases separating them. Variable domain in full (rest from reference TRBV11-2 and TRBJ2-7): EAGVAQSPRYKIIEKRQSVAFWCNPISGHATLYWYQQILGQGPKLLIQFQNNGVVDDSQLPKDRFSAERLKGVDSTLKIQPAKLEDSAVYLCASSLDVGWGKYEQYFGPGTRLTVT.